The text below deals with one TCR beta chain. CD8+ and CD4+ blood T cells underwent TCR beta sequencing. Definite or probable Susac syndrome was diagnosed using recently defined diagnostic criteria. Reverse transcription of roughly 0.5 to 1 ug RNA was performed with random hexamers. By means of immunoSEQ multiplex PCR, TCR beta CDR3 spanning 54 Vbeta and 13 Jbeta underwent amplification. MiXCR, run by TCRdb on the immunoSEQ multiplex PCR reads, gives a single entry per CDR3 protein. Of some 190,000 distinct CDR3 sequences listed, roughly 93% were seen once; the top ten hold roughly 0.14%. The data were obtained in a study of CD8 T cells in Susac syndrome. Overall study: Patients with Susac syndrome who were sequenced included more than five with active disease and eight in remission.

The CDR3 loop spans 15 amino acids. V lost 1 base and J lost 10, with 19 bases in between. CDR1 is LGHDT, CDR2 YNNKEL, per germline (reference sequence). The receptor comes from a human donor with Susac syndrome. The chain uses TRBV3-1 and TRBJ2-5; no reliable D call. Specimen: CD4+ T cells from PBMCs. The CDR3 loop is CASSQADSSKYFQYF. For the CDR3, the DNA is TGTGCCAGCAGCCAAGCCGACTCATCAAAGTATTTCCAGTACTTC.